The present T cell receptor (beta chain) was sequenced within a study of T-cell memory formation after mild COVID-19. Overall study: For the most part, TCR clusters were specific to one donor. Overall study findings and caveats: Contracting CD4+ clones lay largely in CM and EM, with CD8+ ones residing in EMRA. Balance between CD4 and CD8 was seen in clones contracting day 15 to 85, and a CD4+ lean was seen in later expanders.

Each CDR3 protein is one row after TCRdb ran MiXCR on the 5' RACE reads. The sample consists of approximately 450,000 distinct CDR3 sequences, over 15% of them appearing once. Deletions cut 8 bases from V and 3 bases from J, with 16 bases between. Germline CDR1 and CDR2: SEHNR and FQNEAQ (reference sequence). The CDR3 contains 14 residues. Concerning this clonotype: Its antigen is undetermined.

The sample comprised PBMCs or a T cell subset sorted from them (not recorded which). The clonotype originates from an adult woman who had mild COVID-19 (a few samples of this study predate the infection). Cell type and time point are not known. This rearrangement joins TRBV7-9 to TRBJ1-1; TRBD1 is a possible D gene (5 bases). DNA for the CDR3: TGTGCCAGCGTAGGTTGGGGCCAGGACACTGAAGCTTTCTTT. Amino acid sequence: CASVGWGQDTEAFF.